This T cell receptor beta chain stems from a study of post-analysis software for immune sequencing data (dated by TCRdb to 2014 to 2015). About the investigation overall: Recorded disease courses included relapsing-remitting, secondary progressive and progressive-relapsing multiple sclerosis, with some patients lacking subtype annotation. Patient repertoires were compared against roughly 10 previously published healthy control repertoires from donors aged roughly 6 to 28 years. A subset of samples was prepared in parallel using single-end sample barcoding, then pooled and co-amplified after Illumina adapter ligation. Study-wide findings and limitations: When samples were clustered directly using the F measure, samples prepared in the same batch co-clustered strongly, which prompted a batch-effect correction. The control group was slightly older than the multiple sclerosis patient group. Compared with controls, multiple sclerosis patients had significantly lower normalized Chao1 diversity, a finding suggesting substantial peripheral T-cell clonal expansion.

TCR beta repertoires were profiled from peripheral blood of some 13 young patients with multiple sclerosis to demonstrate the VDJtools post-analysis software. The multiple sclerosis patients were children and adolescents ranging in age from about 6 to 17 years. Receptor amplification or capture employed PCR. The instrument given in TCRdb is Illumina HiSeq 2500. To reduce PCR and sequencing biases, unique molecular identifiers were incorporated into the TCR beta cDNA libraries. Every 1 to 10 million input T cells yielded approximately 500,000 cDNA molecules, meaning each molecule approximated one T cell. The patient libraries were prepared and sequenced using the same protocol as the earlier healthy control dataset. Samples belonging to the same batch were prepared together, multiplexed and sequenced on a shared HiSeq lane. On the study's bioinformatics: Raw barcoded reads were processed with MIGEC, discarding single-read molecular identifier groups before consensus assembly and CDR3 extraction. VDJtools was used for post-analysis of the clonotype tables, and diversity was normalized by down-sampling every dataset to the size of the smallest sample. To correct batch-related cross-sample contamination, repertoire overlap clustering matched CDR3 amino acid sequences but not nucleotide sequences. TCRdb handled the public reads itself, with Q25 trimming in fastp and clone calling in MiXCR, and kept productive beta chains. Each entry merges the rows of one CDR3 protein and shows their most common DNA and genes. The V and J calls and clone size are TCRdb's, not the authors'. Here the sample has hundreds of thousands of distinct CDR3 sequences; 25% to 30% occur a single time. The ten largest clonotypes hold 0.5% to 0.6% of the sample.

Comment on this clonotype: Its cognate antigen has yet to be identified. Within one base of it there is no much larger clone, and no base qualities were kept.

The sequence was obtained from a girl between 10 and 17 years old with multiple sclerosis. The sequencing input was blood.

In nucleotides, the sequence is TGCGCCAGCAGTGGCCCCGGACTATTACGAGAGCAGTTCTTC. This gives the protein CASSGPGLLREQFF. The sequence joins TRBV10-2 to TRBJ2-1; TRBD2 is perhaps the D gene, given 6 matching bases. Reading the germline V gene gives CDR1 WSHSY and CDR2 SAAADI. Inclusive of the bounding cysteine and phenylalanine, the CDR3 is 14 residues long. The sequence is cut down to CDR3 DNA, 42 bases in frame from base 1. V was cut back by 4 bases and J by 10 bases, leaving a gap of 17 bases between them.